This T cell receptor beta chain was captured in a study of vaccination effects on CD4 cells after COVID-19. The study, taken as a whole, reports: Substantial clonal contraction characterized both infection- and vaccine-induced clones late after vaccination.

Before sequencing took place, the ViraFEST assay used viral peptide pools to expand antigen-specific CD4+ T cells. At the end of roughly 9 days of culture, CD4+ T cells were isolated. Vaccine recipients, nucleocapsid antibody negative, had no prior SARS-CoV-2 infection. The CDR3 sequence is 15 residues long. Trimming removed 6 bases at V and 3 bases at J, with 15 bases between. Germline V gives CDR1 LNHDA, CDR2 SQIVND (reference sequence). Using immunoSEQ multiplex PCR, the repertoire was profiled, and TCRdb retains in-frame clones only, with some absent. The sample yields about 70,000 clones, over 70% seen once. In the case of this clone: Its antigen is currently unknown. In this CDR3 the conserved last residue, phenylalanine or tryptophan, is missing, so a read error is likely.

The sequences come from CD4+ T cells from PBMCs cultured with SARS-CoV-2 spike peptides, collected before COVID-19 vaccination. The clonotype was recovered from a human donor who received a COVID-19 vaccine. V gene TRBV19 combines with J gene TRBJ1-3; a weak D match, TRBD1 (6 bases). The CDR3 sequence: CASSPRGPIGNTIYV. CDR3 coding DNA: TGTGCCAGTAGCCCCAGGGGACCGATTGGAAACACCATATATGTT.